Below, 21 T cell receptor beta chains from the same sample are listed, as sequenced in a study of identical twins. TCRdb reprocessed the 5' RACE reads with MiXCR, giving one entry per CDR3 protein. The profile shows roughly 250,000 distinct CDR3 sequences, about 14% of them singletons. The material sequenced was memory (CD45RO+) T cells sorted from blood. The receptors shown here come from a woman aged 18-35 years in good health.

This rearrangement joins TRBV7-9 to TRBJ2-7; D uncertain. Looked up from germline, CDR1 is SEHNR and CDR2 is FQNEAQ (reference sequence). The V end was cut by 5 bases, the J end by 4 bases, with 9 bases between. The CDR3 extends over 12 amino acids. The CDR3 reads CASSRLWYEQYF. CDR3 nucleotide sequence: TGTGCCAGCAGCCGCCTGTGGTACGAGCAGTACTTC.

V is TRBV7-8 and J is TRBJ2-7; D unclear. V lost 5 bases to trimming and J lost 7 bases, with 9 bases between them. There are 11 residues in the CDR3. The germline V gene has CDR1 SGHVS and CDR2 FQNEAQ. CDR3 sequence (DNA): TGTGCCAGCAGCCCCGCACGGGAGCAGTACTTC. It translates to CASSPAREQYF.

The V call is TRBV20-1, the J call TRBJ2-1; TRBD1 might be the D (6 bases). V shed 1 base and J shed 0 bases, with 10 bases lying between them. The CDR3 covers 15 residues. Germline CDR1 reads DFQATT; CDR2 reads SNEGSKA (reference sequence). The chain's CDR3 is CSARGGQASYNEQFF. In DNA form, the CDR3 reads TGCAGTGCTAGAGGGGGGCAGGCCTCCTACAATGAGCAGTTCTTC.

This clonotype was seen a few times. The rearrangement links TRBV7-9 to TRBJ1-5, with D possibly being TRBD1 (6 bases). V was trimmed by 5 bases and J by 0 bases, leaving 14 bases between them. Germline CDR1 and CDR2: SEHNR and FQNEAQ (reference sequence). The CDR3 runs to 16 residues. The CDR3 loop reads CASSQDSHYSNQPQHF. CDR3 in DNA: TGTGCCAGCAGCCAGGACAGCCATTATAGCAATCAGCCCCAGCATTTT.

This clonotype was observed a few times. This rearrangement joins TRBV20-1 to TRBJ2-3; 12 bases align to TRBD2. The CDR3 has 15 amino acids. Germline V CDR1 and CDR2: DFQATT, SNEGSKA (reference sequence). The trim removed 6 bases at V and 5 bases at J, leaving 9 bases unmatched. The CDR3 loop is CSAPILTSGRDTQYF. DNA of the CDR3: TGCAGTGCGCCGATATTGACTAGCGGGAGAGATACGCAGTATTTT.

The genes are TRBV7-2 and TRBJ2-1; TRBD1 or TRBD2 may be the D gene (5 bases each). V lost 5 bases and J 4 bases, leaving 18 bases between the germline ends. Germline V gives CDR1 SGHTA, CDR2 FQGNSA. This CDR3 has 16 amino acids. The CDR3 is CASSILTRDPYNEQFF. In DNA, the CDR3 is TGTGCCAGCAGCATCCTTACTAGGGACCCTTACAATGAGCAGTTCTTC.

This chain uses TRBV7-9 with TRBJ1-1; D is perhaps TRBD1 (5 bases). The CDR3 is 14 residues long. Germline V CDR1 and CDR2: SEHNR, FQNEAQ (reference sequence). Trimming took off 5 bases at V and 1 base at J, with 11 bases between the two ends. The CDR3, as DNA: TGTGCCAGCAGCCGGGGCAGCGAGAACACTGAAGCTTTCTTT. Translated: CASSRGSENTEAFF.

This clonotype was seen ten or more times. The chain uses TRBV20-1 and TRBJ2-3, with TRBD2 matching over 7 bases. In germline, CDR1 is DFQATT, CDR2 SNEGSKA (reference sequence). The CDR3 is 15 amino acids. The V gene end was trimmed by 7 bases and the J gene end by 2 bases; junction bases not matched to a gene: 12. The CDR3 nucleotides are TGCAGTGTCAGACCCCTGGGGGGGTTCACAGATACGCAGTATTTT. It specifies CSVRPLGGFTDTQYF.

This clonotype was detected ten times or more. The rearrangement uses TRBV25-1 and TRBJ1-1; D ambiguous. The CDR3 runs to 13 residues. V lost 3 bases, J lost 0 bases, and 5 bases lay in between. Per the germline V gene, CDR1 is MGHDK and CDR2 is SYGVNS. The CDR3 region has the DNA TGTGCCAGCAGTGATTGGGTGAACACTGAAGCTTTCTTT. Translation: CASSDWVNTEAFF.

There are a few counts of this clonotype. V gene TRBV3-1 combines with J gene TRBJ1-2; D is possibly TRBD1 (5 bases). Trimming pared 2 bases from V and 3 bases from J, leaving 10 bases between. This CDR3 contains 14 residues. Germline assignment: CDR1 LGHDT and CDR2 YNNKEL (reference sequence). CDR3 sequence: CASSQSGGYYGYTF. In DNA, the CDR3 is TGTGCCAGCAGCCAATCTGGGGGTTACTATGGCTACACCTTC.

This clonotype was seen a handful of times. The chain links TRBV11-2 to TRBJ2-5, with unresolved D. The germline CDR1 and CDR2 sequences are SGHAT and FQNNGV. V lost 0 bases, J lost 2 bases, and 10 bases lay in between. This CDR3 comprises 15 residues. The CDR3 DNA sequence: TGTGCCAGCAGCTTAGATAGATCTAGACAAGAGACCCAGTACTTC. It is translated as CASSLDRSRQETQYF.

This clonotype has just a few counts. The chain has TRBV6-1 and TRBJ1-2; 10 bases line up with TRBD1. CDR1 is MNHNS and CDR2 is SASEGT in the germline V gene. This CDR3 spans 15 amino acids. Trimming took 4 bases from V and 5 from J; bases not matched to a gene: 7. The CDR3 DNA reads TGTGCCAGCAGTGTAGCCGGGACAGGGGCTTATGGCTACACCTTC. It is translated as CASSVAGTGAYGYTF.

This clonotype was seen a handful of times. V is TRBV20-1 and J is TRBJ1-1, with D perhaps matching TRBD1 (5 bases). V lost 3 bases and J lost 1, with 9 bases in between. CDR1 is DFQATT and CDR2 is SNEGSKA in the germline V gene (reference sequence). The CDR3 consists of 13 residues. The CDR3 spells CSASGGANTEAFF. In DNA form, the CDR3 reads TGCAGTGCTAGTGGTGGGGCGAACACTGAAGCTTTCTTT.

This chain links TRBV12-3 or TRBV12-4 with TRBJ1-6; TRBD1 might be the D (5 bases). CDR3 size: 17 residues. The V end was cut by 5 bases, the J end by 1 base, with 15 bases between. The CDR3 loop is CASSRDEQSSYNSPLHF. CDR3 nucleotide sequence: TGTGCCAGCAGTCGGGACGAGCAAAGTTCCTATAATTCACCCCTCCACTTT.

V usage is TRBV20-1 and J usage is TRBJ2-7, with D possibly TRBD2 on 7 matching bases. V lost 1 base and J lost 6, with 16 bases in between. Germline V CDR1 and CDR2: DFQATT, SNEGSKA (reference sequence). The CDR3 runs 14 residues. DNA for the CDR3: TGCAGTGCTAGAGTGGGAGGGGGGACGGCCGAGCAGTACTTC. Its translation: CSARVGGGTAEQYF.

Relative to its sample, this clonotype is medium-sized. This chain joins TRBV5-6 and TRBJ2-1, with D possibly TRBD1 on 5 matching bases. Germline V gene lookup returns CDR1 SGHDT and CDR2 YYEEEE. The CDR3 length is 14 residues. V was clipped by 5 bases and J by 4 bases, with 13 bases between them. CDR3 sequence: CASSFRRTYNEQFF. In nucleotides, the CDR3 is TGTGCCAGCAGTTTCCGACGGACATACAATGAGCAGTTCTTC.

This clonotype has only a few counts. One end of the junction fails to match germline, which may point to a read error. The gene calls are TRBV7-7 and TRBJ2-1; 7 bases line up with TRBD1. This CDR3 region has 13 residues. The germline V gene has CDR1 SSHAT and CDR2 FNYEAQ (reference sequence). The CDR3 coding sequence is TGTGCTAGCAGCCTTGACAGGGAGAATGAGCAGTTCTTC. This encodes CASSLDRENEQFF.

This clonotype was observed at least ten times. The chain recombines TRBV10-3 with TRBJ1-5, with D possibly matching TRBD1 (6 bases). This CDR3 is built from 13 residues. The V and J ends lost 6 bases and 3 bases respectively, with 9 bases between them. The germline V gene has CDR1 ENHRY and CDR2 SYGVKD. CDR3 sequence (DNA): TGTGCCATCAGGCAGGGGTTCAATCAGCCCCAGCATTTT. Its translation: CAIRQGFNQPQHF.

The V and J genes are TRBV12-3 or TRBV12-4 and TRBJ1-2; D unclear. This CDR3 contains 14 residues. V lost 3 bases, J lost 2 bases, and 10 bases lay in between. The CDR3 loop is CASSFKAVNYGYTF. For the CDR3, the DNA is TGTGCCAGCAGTTTTAAGGCAGTCAACTATGGCTACACCTTC.

There are a few counts of this clonotype. The gene calls are TRBV7-2 and TRBJ2-1, with D hard to call. The CDR3 runs to 13 residues. Germline V lookup: CDR1 SGHTA, CDR2 FQGNSA. V lost 4 bases, J lost 7 bases, and 11 bases lay in between. CDR3 nucleotides: TGTGCCAGCAGCTCCGGAGCTAATAATGAGCAGTTCTTC. It specifies CASSSGANNEQFF.

This clonotype occurred a few times. The rearrangement uses TRBV14 and TRBJ2-5, with 7 nucleotides matching TRBD2. This CDR3 comprises 18 residues. The J segment lost 0 bases and the V segment lost 1 base, leaving 11 bases of the junction unmatched. Germline V CDR1 and CDR2: SGHDN, FVKESK. CDR3 loop: CASSQGVLGLGDQETQYF. The CDR3 DNA is TGTGCCAGCAGCCAAGGGGTCCTCGGACTAGGGGACCAAGAGACCCAGTACTTC.